These T cell receptor beta chains were read from a single sample in a study of blood T cell repertoires in COVID-19. Measured with immunoSEQ multiplex PCR; TCRdb has only the in-frame clones, and not every one. The sample has 27,000 or so clones; 85% to 90% are singletons. The material sequenced was peripheral blood. These receptors all come from a human donor in a cohort sampled during active COVID-19. The CDR3 runs from the conserved cysteine through the conserved F or W. The order of the fields is CDR3 length, clone size, J gene, V gene, D gene, CDR3 protein, CDR3 DNA. The D gene is left open where the match is weak. Rows give clone size only sometimes, using once, few, many, or a class for an expanded clone.

14,few,TRBJ2-5,TRBV12-2,NA,CARARGLPQETQYF,TGTGCAAGAGCGCGAGGGCTACCTCAAGAGACCCAGTACTTC
15,NA,TRBJ1-5,TRBV6-5,TRBD1,CASSHGETGGSPQHF,TGTGCCAGCAGCCACGGAGAGACAGGGGGGTCGCCCCAGCATTTT
15,NA,TRBJ1-2,TRBV19,TRBD1,CASSFWTGGAYGYTF,TGTGCCAGTAGTTTTTGGACAGGGGGGGCGTATGGCTACACCTTC
13,NA,TRBJ1-2,TRBV11-2,NA,CASSLDTGYGYTF,TGTGCCAGCAGCCTGGACACCGGCTATGGCTACACCTTC
14,NA,TRBJ1-6,TRBV2,NA,CASTIAVTNSPLHF,TGTGCCAGCACCATTGCGGTTACAAATTCACCCCTCCACTTT
16,NA,TRBJ1-2,TRBV19,NA,CASTVVRGAPGYGYTF,TGTGCCAGTACCGTTGTTCGGGGGGCGCCCGGGTATGGCTACACCTTC
13,NA,TRBJ1-6,TRBV12-3/TRBV12-4,TRBD1,CASSLGEGATLHF,TGTGCCAGCAGTTTAGGCGAGGGGGCGACCCTCCACTTT
13,NA,TRBJ2-5,TRBV19,NA,CASSEQGEETQYF,TGTGCCAGTAGTGAACAGGGAGAGGAGACCCAGTACTTC
14,NA,TRBJ2-1,TRBV5-1,NA,CASSPWSSYNEQFF,TGCGCCAGCAGCCCATGGAGCTCCTACAATGAGCAGTTCTTC
15,once,TRBJ1-3,TRBV11-2,TRBD1,CASSFGTDTGNTIYF,TGTGCCAGCAGCTTCGGGACAGACACTGGAAACACCATATATTTT
14,NA,TRBJ2-2,TRBV11-3,NA,CASSLDQGIGELFF,TGTGCCAGCAGCTTAGATCAGGGGATCGGGGAGCTGTTTTTT